This T cell receptor (beta chain) was sequenced during a study of response to subunit inactivated influenza vaccine. General study findings and limits: A suggestion made by the authors is that each seasonal influenza vaccination recruits few new T cells.

TCRdb itself ran the RT-PCR reads through MiXCR, one entry per CDR3 protein. The table includes around 790,000 distinct CDR3 sequences, around 21% detected once. In this sample, this clonotype turned up a few times. Its specificity is unknown. This TCR was sampled from a man aged 45-65 years who received an inactivated influenza vaccine. The sequenced sample was PBMCs from blood, obtained roughly 5 days after vaccination.

CDR3 nucleotide sequence: TGTGCCAGCAGCCCTATTATGTCGGGGGCCCGGGGTGGCTACACCTTC. Protein sequence: CASSPIMSGARGGYTF. V gene TRBV12-3 or TRBV12-4 combines with J gene TRBJ1-2, with D perhaps matching TRBD1 (6 bases). V shed 6 bases and J shed 7 bases, with 24 bases lying between them. The CDR3 runs to 16 residues.